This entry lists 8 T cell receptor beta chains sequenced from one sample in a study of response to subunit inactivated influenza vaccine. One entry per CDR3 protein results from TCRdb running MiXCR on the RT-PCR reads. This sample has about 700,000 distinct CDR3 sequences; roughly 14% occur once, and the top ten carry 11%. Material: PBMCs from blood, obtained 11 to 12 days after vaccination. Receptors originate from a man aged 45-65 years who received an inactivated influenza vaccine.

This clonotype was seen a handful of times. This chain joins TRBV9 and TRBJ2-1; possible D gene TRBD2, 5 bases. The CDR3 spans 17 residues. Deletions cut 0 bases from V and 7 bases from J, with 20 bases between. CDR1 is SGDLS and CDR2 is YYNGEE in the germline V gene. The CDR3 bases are TGTGCCAGCAGCGTAGGGATTGGCCTCCGACGGGGAAATGAGCAGTTCTTC. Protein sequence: CASSVGIGLRRGNEQFF.

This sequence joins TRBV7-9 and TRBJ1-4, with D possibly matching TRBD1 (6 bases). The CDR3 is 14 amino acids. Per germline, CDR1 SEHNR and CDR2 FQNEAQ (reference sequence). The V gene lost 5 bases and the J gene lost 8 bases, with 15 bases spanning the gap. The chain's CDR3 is CASSNGQQEEKLFF. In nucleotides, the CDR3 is TGTGCCAGCAGCAACGGACAGCAGGAAGAAAAACTGTTTTTT.

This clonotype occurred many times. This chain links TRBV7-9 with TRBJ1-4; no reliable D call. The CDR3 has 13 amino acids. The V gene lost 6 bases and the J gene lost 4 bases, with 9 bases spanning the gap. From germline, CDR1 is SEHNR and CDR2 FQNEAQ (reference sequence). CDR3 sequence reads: CASRDGDNEKLFF. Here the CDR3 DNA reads TGTGCCAGCAGGGACGGCGATAATGAAAAACTGTTTTTT.

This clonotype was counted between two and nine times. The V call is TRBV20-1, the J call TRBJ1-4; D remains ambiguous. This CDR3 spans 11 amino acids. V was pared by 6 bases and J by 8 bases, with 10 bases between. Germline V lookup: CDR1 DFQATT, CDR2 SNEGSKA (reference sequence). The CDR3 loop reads CSARREEKLFF. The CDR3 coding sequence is TGCAGTGCGCGGCGGGAGGAAAAACTGTTTTTT.

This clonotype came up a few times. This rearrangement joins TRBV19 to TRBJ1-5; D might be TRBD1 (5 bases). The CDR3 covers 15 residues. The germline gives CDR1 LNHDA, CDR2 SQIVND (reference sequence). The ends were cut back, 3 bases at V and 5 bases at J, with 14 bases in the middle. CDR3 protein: CASSIGAEVYQPQHF. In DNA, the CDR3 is TGTGCCAGTAGTATCGGGGCCGAGGTTTATCAGCCCCAGCATTTT.

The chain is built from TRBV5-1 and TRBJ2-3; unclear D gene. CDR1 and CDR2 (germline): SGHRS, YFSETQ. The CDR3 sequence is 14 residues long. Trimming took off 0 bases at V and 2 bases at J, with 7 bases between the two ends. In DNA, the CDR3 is TGCGCCAGCAGCTTGGTACAGACCACAGATACGCAGTATTTT. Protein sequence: CASSLVQTTDTQYF.

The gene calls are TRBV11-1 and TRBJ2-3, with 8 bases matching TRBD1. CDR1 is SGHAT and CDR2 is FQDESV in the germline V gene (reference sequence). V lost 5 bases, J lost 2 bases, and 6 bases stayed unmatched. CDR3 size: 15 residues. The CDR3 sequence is CASSVRTGFTDTQYF. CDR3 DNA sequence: TGTGCCAGCAGCGTAAGGACAGGGTTCACAGATACGCAGTATTTT.

The CDR3 loop is CASSDPGLVGSTGELFF. Here the CDR3 DNA reads TGTGCCAGCAGTGACCCGGGTTTGGTCGGGTCCACCGGGGAGCTGTTTTTT. The chain couples TRBV25-1 to TRBJ2-2, with D hard to call. Per the germline V gene, CDR1 is MGHDK and CDR2 is SYGVNS. CDR3 length: 17 amino acids. Trimming took 3 bases from V and 4 from J, leaving 18 bases between them.